These 25 T cell receptor beta chains came from one sample sequenced in a study of shared clonotypes between healthy human individuals. Here immunoSEQ multiplex PCR was the method, and the copy in TCRdb shows in-frame clones only, minus some. The sample lists about 2 million clones, approximately 94% occurring once. It was CD45RO-negative cells, positively selected for CCR7, that made up naive CD8 cells, with terminally differentiated effector memory CD45RA+ cells excluded. Sequencing input: naive CD8+ T cells sorted from blood. These receptors came from a man in his late teens or twenties in good health.

This chain links TRBV19 with TRBJ2-2; 13 bases agree with TRBD2. The germline CDR1 and CDR2 sequences are LNHDA and SQIVND (reference sequence). The CDR3 consists of 17 residues. V lost 3 bases, J lost 7 bases, and 8 bases stayed unmatched. CDR3 in amino acids: CASSIHGLAGEDGELFF. The CDR3 region has the DNA TGTGCCAGTAGTATCCATGGACTAGCGGGAGAAGACGGGGAGCTGTTTTTT.

The chain carries TRBV6-1 and TRBJ2-5, with TRBD2 matching 8 bases. The CDR3 spans 18 residues. CDR1 MNHNS and CDR2 SASEGT come from the germline V gene. Trimming removed 0 bases from V and 5 bases from J; junction bases left unmatched: 14. The CDR3 reads CASSEATLAGSLGETQYF. CDR3 bases: TGTGCCAGCAGTGAAGCGACGCTAGCGGGTTCCCTTGGGGAGACCCAGTACTTC.

J is TRBJ2-3 and V is TRBV9; D possibly corresponds to TRBD2 (6 bases). CDR1 is SGDLS and CDR2 is YYNGEE in the germline V gene. V gave up 4 bases and J gave up 2 bases, with 14 bases separating them. The CDR3 has 15 residues. Here the CDR3 reads CASSFRDLLTDTQYF. In DNA form, the CDR3 reads TGTGCCAGCAGCTTCCGGGACTTACTCACAGATACGCAGTATTTT.

Written as DNA, the CDR3 is TGTGCCAGCGGCGACAGGGCGTACGAGCAGTACTTC. It translates to CASGDRAYEQYF. The V gene is TRBV25-1, the J gene TRBJ2-7; 7 nucleotides match TRBD1. The CDR3 is made up of 12 amino acids. J gave up 4 bases and V 8 bases, and 5 bases lay outside the gene matches. CDR1 and CDR2 from the germline V gene are MGHDK and SYGVNS.

The chain combines TRBV6-6 with TRBJ1-2; D ambiguous. The CDR3 consists of 15 residues. Per germline, CDR1 MNHNY and CDR2 SVGAGI (reference sequence). The V and J ends lost 10 bases and 3 bases respectively, with 21 bases between them. The CDR3 spells CAIDARAEPYYGYTF. The CDR3 nucleotides are TGTGCCATCGATGCAAGGGCAGAGCCGTACTATGGCTACACCTTC.

The chain is built from TRBV7-9 and TRBJ2-7; D unclear. V lost 5 bases and J lost 4, with 9 bases in between. CDR1 is SEHNR and CDR2 is FQNEAQ in the germline V gene (reference sequence). CDR3 size: 12 residues. Here the CDR3 reads CASSPIGYEQYF. CDR3 DNA sequence: TGTGCCAGCAGCCCAATCGGGTACGAGCAGTACTTC.

The V gene is TRBV4-1, the J gene TRBJ1-6; 8 positions agree with TRBD1. V shed 2 bases and J 9 bases; nucleotides not matched to a gene: 6. Germline V lookup: CDR1 MGHRA, CDR2 YSYEKL. The CDR3 extends over 15 amino acids. The CDR3 spells CASSQPTGAGSPLHF. The CDR3 bases are TGCGCCAGCAGCCAACCGACAGGGGCGGGTTCACCCCTCCACTTT.

The chain uses TRBV2 and TRBJ2-2; D assignment may be TRBD1 or TRBD2 (6 bases each). Germline V gives CDR1 SNHLY, CDR2 FYNNEI. This CDR3 is 15 amino acids long. The V end was cut by 6 bases, the J end by 2 bases, with 13 bases between. Here the CDR3 DNA reads TGTGCCAGCAGCCGAAGGGGGGAAAACACCGGGGAGCTGTTTTTT. This sequence encodes CASSRRGENTGELFF.

This chain uses TRBV11-3 with TRBJ2-1; D not resolved. Germline loops: CDR1 SGHNT, CDR2 YENEEA. V was pared by 0 bases and J by 7 bases, with 13 bases between. The CDR3 runs 15 residues. CDR3 DNA sequence: TGTGCCAGCAGCTTAGAATCTGGGTTGGCGAATGAGCAGTTCTTC. Translated, it gives CASSLESGLANEQFF.

V gene TRBV9 combines with J gene TRBJ1-1; D ambiguous. The length of the CDR3 is 14 residues. The V gene lost 3 bases and the J gene lost 5 bases, with 14 bases spanning the gap. Germline CDR1 and CDR2: SGDLS and YYNGEE. CDR3 nucleotide sequence: TGTGCCAGCAGCGACGGTGGAGCGGGAACTGAAGCTTTCTTT. This sequence encodes CASSDGGAGTEAFF.

Worth noting for this clone: The sample carries other DNA sequences with the same CDR3. The chain couples TRBV9 to TRBJ2-1; 12 nucleotides align to TRBD2. CDR1 is SGDLS and CDR2 is YYNGEE in the germline V gene. CDR3 length equals 15 residues. Losses at the gene ends were 0 bases for V and 8 bases for J; bases not matched to a gene: 3. The DNA of the CDR3 is TGTGCCAGCAGCGTAGGGACTAGCGGGACCGATGAGCAGTTCTTC. Amino acid sequence: CASSVGTSGTDEQFF.

This chain connects TRBV5-6 to TRBJ2-1, with 8 bases lining up with TRBD1. Trimming cost V 4 bases and J 4 bases; bases outside gene matches: 7. The CDR3 is 15 residues long. CDR1 is SGHDT, CDR2 YYEEEE, per germline. The CDR3 spells CASSPGTGVYNEQFF. CDR3 DNA sequence: TGTGCCAGCAGCCCCGGGACAGGAGTTTACAATGAGCAGTTCTTC.

In its sample, this clone was seen once. The CDR3 bases are TGCGCCAGCAGCCCGTTGCCGACCACGACCTACCCCCCATACAATGAGCAGTTCTTC. Its protein product is CASSPLPTTTYPPYNEQFF. The V call is TRBV5-1, the J call TRBJ2-1; no definite D call. Trimming left V 4 bases short and J 4 bases short, with 27 bases between. The CDR3 loop spans 19 amino acids. Germline assignment: CDR1 SGHRS and CDR2 YFSETQ.

V and J are TRBV27 and TRBJ2-7; 10 nucleotides match TRBD1. Germline CDR1 and CDR2: MNHEY and SMNVEV (reference sequence). There are 16 residues in the CDR3. J lost 6 bases, V lost 4 bases, and 12 bases had no gene match. The CDR3 loop is CASSSPGGQGSFEQYF. As DNA, the CDR3 is TGTGCCAGCAGTTCCCCCGGGGGACAGGGGTCGTTCGAGCAGTACTTC.

J is TRBJ2-7 and V is TRBV4-3, with a weak D call TRBD1 (6 bases). The V gene lost 4 bases and the J gene lost 6 bases, with 19 bases spanning the gap. Looked up from germline, CDR1 is LGHNA and CDR2 is YSLEER. The CDR3 consists of 15 residues. The CDR3 loop reads CASSPLTGPYGEQYF. The CDR3 nucleotides are TGCGCCAGCAGCCCCCTCACAGGGCCCTACGGCGAGCAGTACTTC.

The rearrangement uses TRBV5-8 and TRBJ2-7, with D maybe TRBD1 (5 bases). The V and J ends lost 0 bases and 2 bases respectively, with 15 bases between them. This CDR3 is 16 amino acids long. Looked up from germline, CDR1 is SGHTS and CDR2 is YDEGEE. DNA for the CDR3: TGTGCCAGCAGCTTGGGGGTTACAGGTCCCACCTACGAGCAGTACTTC. Protein: CASSLGVTGPTYEQYF.

The chain links TRBV4-1 to TRBJ2-7; no clear D gene. Germline CDR1 reads MGHRA; CDR2 reads YSYEKL. The CDR3 covers 17 residues. The V end was cut by 1 base, the J end by 0 bases, with 16 bases between. The CDR3 is CASSQGPMTLGSYEQYF. Written as DNA, the CDR3 is TGCGCCAGCAGCCAAGGACCAATGACATTAGGCTCCTACGAGCAGTACTTC.

The V and J genes are TRBV11-2 and TRBJ2-7, with D possibly TRBD2 on 5 matching bases. The ends were cut back, 2 bases at V and 3 bases at J, with 11 bases in the middle. Germline lookup yields CDR1 SGHAT and CDR2 FQNNGV. There are 14 residues in the CDR3. CDR3 in amino acids: CASSLFREGYEQYF. As DNA, the CDR3 is TGTGCCAGCAGCTTATTTAGAGAGGGCTACGAGCAGTACTTC.

The chain couples TRBV10-2 to TRBJ1-5, with a tentative D call TRBD1 (5 bases). Germline assignment: CDR1 WSHSY and CDR2 SAAADI. The CDR3 is 16 amino acids. Trimming shortened V by 4 bases and J by 6 bases, and 19 bases separated the two germline ends. The DNA of the CDR3 is TGCGCCAGCAGTGTCTCTGTCGGGGGTCTGATTCAGCCCCAGCATTTT. This sequence encodes CASSVSVGGLIQPQHF.

Details on this clone: Other DNA sequences of this sample code for an identical CDR3. The chain combines TRBV29-1 with TRBJ2-7, with unresolved D. This CDR3 is built from 11 residues. Germline V CDR1 and CDR2: SQVTM, ANQGSEA. V was shortened by 6 bases and J by 3 bases, with 9 bases between the two germline ends. The CDR3: CSVRKGYEQYF. CDR3 DNA: TGCAGCGTACGGAAGGGCTACGAGCAGTACTTC.

This clone was seen a single time. The chain combines TRBV30 with TRBJ2-7, with D uncertain. Trimming pared 3 bases from V and 3 bases from J, leaving 9 bases between. This CDR3 is 12 amino acids long. From germline, CDR1 is GTSNPN and CDR2 SVGIG (reference sequence). This CDR3 is CAWSVDDYEQYF. The CDR3 nucleotides are TGTGCCTGGAGCGTGGACGACTACGAGCAGTACTTC.

The chain uses TRBV19 and TRBJ1-1; D remains unclear. This CDR3 contains 14 residues. Per the germline V gene, CDR1 is LNHDA and CDR2 is SQIVND (reference sequence). Trimming cost V 3 bases and J 1 base, with 9 bases left between them. CDR3: CASSIFDGNTEAFF. The CDR3 bases are TGTGCCAGTAGTATCTTCGACGGGAACACTGAAGCTTTCTTT.

V and J are TRBV6-5 and TRBJ1-2; possible D gene TRBD1, 5 bases. This CDR3 is built from 15 residues. The ends were cut back, 0 bases at V and 4 bases at J, with 12 bases in the middle. CDR1 MNHEY and CDR2 SVGAGI come from the germline V gene. The CDR3 DNA follows: TGTGCCAGCAGTTACTCGTGGGAGGGGAGCTATGGCTACACCTTC. Encoded protein: CASSYSWEGSYGYTF.

This clone has only one observation. The chain uses TRBV28 and TRBJ2-2; D perhaps matches TRBD2 (6 bases). Germline assignment: CDR1 MDHEN and CDR2 SYDVKM. Trimming took 5 bases from V and 6 from J, leaving 19 bases between them. The CDR3 covers 16 residues. The CDR3 region has the DNA TGTGCCAGCAGTCTGCCCGGAGGGGCCAGCGCCGGGGAGCTGTTTTTT. Amino acids: CASSLPGGASAGELFF.

Written as DNA, the CDR3 is TGTGCCAGCAGCTTAGGGGCTGGGAGCTCCTACAATGAGCAGTTCTTC. It translates to CASSLGAGSSYNEQFF. This chain uses TRBV5-6 with TRBJ2-1, with D possibly called TRBD1 or TRBD2 (5 bases each). CDR1 and CDR2 (germline): SGHDT, YYEEEE. With 2 bases removed from V and 0 bases from J, the gap between germline ends came to 12 bases. The CDR3 is made up of 16 amino acids.